Presented here are 13 T cell receptor beta chains from one specimen sequenced in a study of T cells in Graves' hyperthyroidism and ophthalmopathy. The CDR3 regions of TCR beta were amplified from RNA transcripts. During a first-round RT-PCR of the TCR CDR3, the HTBI primer set was used. TCRdb fed the multiplex PCR reads into MiXCR, producing one record per CDR3 protein. This sample has about 410,000 distinct CDR3 sequences, with about 15% found just once. Specimen: blood. Every receptor here comes from a man aged 18 to 29 with Graves' ophthalmopathy.

A note on this clonotype: Given a much more abundant clone one base away, this may be a read error. This chain links TRBV10-3 with TRBJ2-7, with 11 bases matching TRBD2. The trim removed 3 bases at V and 3 bases at J, leaving 10 bases unmatched. CDR1 ENHRY and CDR2 SYGVKD come from the germline V gene. This CDR3 contains 17 residues. The chain's CDR3 is CAISDSSGTSGYYEQYF. CDR3 DNA sequence: TGTGCCATCAGTGACTCTTCGGGGACTAGCGGATACTACGAGCAGTACTTC.

This clonotype was observed a handful of times. The chain is built from TRBV5-5 and TRBJ1-1; 7 bases are shared with TRBD1. Germline CDR1 SGHKS, CDR2 YYEKEE (reference sequence). The CDR3 runs to 15 residues. V shed 1 base and J 1 base; nucleotides not matched to a gene: 4. The CDR3 nucleotides are TGTGCCAGCAGCTTGTCTACAGGGGAGAACACTGAAGCTTTCTTT. It translates to CASSLSTGENTEAFF. Complete variable domain (other parts from reference TRBV5-5 and TRBJ1-1): DAGVTQSPTHLIKTRGQQVTLRCSPISGHKSVSWYQQVLGQGPQFIFQYYEKEERGRGNFPDRFSARQFPNYSSELNVNALLLGDSALYLCASSLSTGENTEAFFGQGTRLTVV.

The V call is TRBV12-3 or TRBV12-4, the J call TRBJ2-3, with 11 nucleotides matching TRBD2. This CDR3 spans 21 amino acids. V shed 4 bases, J shed 3 bases, and the junction held 21 bases outside the gene matches. CDR3 sequence (DNA): TGTGCCAGCAGTTCCTCTATCAGAGGAGTAGCGACTAGCGGGAAGACAGATACGCAGTATTTT. Translating it yields CASSSSIRGVATSGKTDTQYF.

This chain uses TRBV9 with TRBJ1-1, with D unresolved. V was trimmed by 2 bases and J by 6 bases, leaving 17 bases between them. CDR1 and CDR2 (germline): SGDLS, YYNGEE. The CDR3 runs to 15 residues. CDR3: CASSVLSIREAEAFF. The DNA of the CDR3 is TGTGCCAGCAGCGTGCTTAGTATTCGGGAAGCTGAAGCTTTCTTT.

Many counts were recorded for this clonotype. This sequence joins TRBV6-1 and TRBJ2-5, with TRBD1 as a possible D gene (6 bases). There are 16 residues in the CDR3. Trimming removed 5 bases at V and 5 bases at J, with 21 bases between. Germline lookup yields CDR1 MNHNS and CDR2 SASEGT. CDR3: CASSSPGAAYVETQYF. The DNA of the CDR3 is TGTGCCAGCAGTTCCCCAGGGGCGGCCTACGTTGAGACCCAGTACTTC.

At least ten counts were recorded for this clonotype. The V and J genes are TRBV7-2 and TRBJ2-5; 12 bases are shared with TRBD2. The germline CDR1 and CDR2 sequences are SGHTA and FQGNSA. V was pared by 1 base and J by 5 bases, with 8 bases of the junction left unmatched. This CDR3 comprises 17 residues. CDR3 sequence: CASSLDLAGGPSETQYF. The CDR3 DNA is TGTGCCAGCAGCTTAGACCTAGCGGGAGGGCCTTCGGAGACCCAGTACTTC.

Ten or more counts support this clonotype. The chain recombines TRBV11-2 with TRBJ2-5, with D perhaps matching TRBD1 (6 bases). Germline-derived CDR1 and CDR2 are SGHAT and FQNNGV. This CDR3 region has 14 residues. The V end was cut by 5 bases, the J end by 1 base, with 11 bases between. The CDR3 nucleotides are TGTGCCAGCAGCCGAGGACAGCTCCAAGAGACCCAGTACTTC. Translated: CASSRGQLQETQYF.

The genes are TRBV2 and TRBJ1-3; TRBD1 matches at 7 bases. V gave up 6 bases and J gave up 0 bases; unmatched junction bases: 11. The CDR3 runs to 17 residues. Germline CDR1 SNHLY, CDR2 FYNNEI. The CDR3 protein is CASSGLTGLHSGNTIYF. CDR3 in DNA: TGTGCCAGCAGCGGCCTGACAGGGCTGCACTCTGGAAACACCATATATTTT.

This clonotype has ten or more counts. The chain couples TRBV7-9 to TRBJ1-2; TRBD1 agrees at 10 bases. The CDR3 has 16 residues. CDR1 SEHNR and CDR2 FQNEAQ come from the germline V gene (reference sequence). V gave up 7 bases and J gave up 5 bases; unmatched junction bases: 13. The CDR3 DNA reads TGTGCCAGCACCTCCATTCTTCCGGACAGGGGGTATGGCTACACCTTC. Its translation is CASTSILPDRGYGYTF.

This clonotype was recorded many times. The V and J genes are TRBV4-2 and TRBJ1-5; D not resolved. Germline-derived CDR1 and CDR2 are LGHNA and YNFKEQ. Trimming removed 4 bases from V and 2 bases from J, with 3 bases in between. CDR3 length: 12 residues. This CDR3 reads CASSRGNQPQHF. CDR3 nucleotide sequence: TGTGCCAGCAGCCGGGGCAATCAGCCCCAGCATTTT.

This clonotype was observed at least ten times. This sequence joins TRBV2 and TRBJ1-1; weak D call: TRBD1 (6 bases). V gave up 6 bases and J gave up 1 base, with 15 bases separating them. Germline V lookup: CDR1 SNHLY, CDR2 FYNNEI. The CDR3 has 15 residues. The CDR3 sequence: CASRRPQGSNTEAFF. CDR3 bases: TGTGCCAGCAGGAGACCACAGGGTTCGAACACTGAAGCTTTCTTT.

This chain uses TRBV6-5 with TRBJ2-2, with D possibly being TRBD1 or TRBD2 (6 bases each). Per germline, CDR1 MNHEY and CDR2 SVGAGI. The CDR3 is 18 amino acids. V was shortened by 2 bases and J by 4 bases, with 20 bases between the two germline ends. CDR3 DNA sequence: TGTGCCAGCAGTTACACCGCTTGGGGGGCTACGGGCACCGGGGAGCTGTTTTTT. Amino acids: CASSYTAWGATGTGELFF.

The V gene is TRBV6-2 or TRBV6-3, the J gene TRBJ2-1, with a tentative D call TRBD2 (5 bases). The CDR3 contains 16 residues. Germline V gives CDR1 MNHEY, CDR2 SVGEGT. V lost 4 bases to trimming and J lost 6 bases, with 19 bases between them. CDR3 nucleotide sequence: TGTGCCAGCAGTTCCCCCATCGTATCAGGAGGCAATGAGCAGTTCTTC. Protein sequence: CASSSPIVSGGNEQFF.